This TCR beta chain was sequenced in a study of T-cell reconstitution after alpha-beta-depleted transplantation in children. This clonotype was counted between two and nine times. The authors prepared the TCRbeta library with unique molecular identifiers. MiXCR was run by TCRdb on the PCR reads, yielding one entry per CDR3 protein. In the table there are 90,000 to 100,000 distinct CDR3 sequences, about 22% of which are singletons. The CDR3 sequence is 16 residues long. Germline V lookup: CDR1 MDHEN, CDR2 SYDVKM. Germline trimming cut 3 bases from V and 2 bases from J; bases unmatched to any gene: 9. This material consisted of PBMCs, taken before TCRalphabeta/CD19-depleted stem cell transplant. This receptor was taken from a boy younger than 10 with acute lymphoblastic leukemia, due to receive a stem cell transplant. The chain has TRBV28 and TRBJ2-5, with TRBD2 identical over 7 bases. For the CDR3, the DNA is TGTGCCAGCAGTTTCACCCGACTAGCAGGGCAAGAGACCCAGTACTTC. As protein: CASSFTRLAGQETQYF.